This T cell receptor (beta chain) originates from a study of blood T cell repertoires in COVID-19. Sequenced by immunoSEQ multiplex PCR; TCRdb stores in-frame clones only, minus some. The sample records 170,000 or so clones, 60% to 80% being singletons. V lost 0 bases to trimming and J lost 2 bases; unmatched junction nucleotides: 3. Germline CDR1 and CDR2: LNHNV and YYDKDF (reference sequence). The CDR3 is 16 amino acids. The gene calls are TRBV15 and TRBJ1-3; 8 bases map to TRBD1. The sample taken for sequencing was PBMCs or T cells enriched from blood (not recorded which). The TCR sequence derives from a woman between 45 and 65 years old who had recovered from COVID-19. CDR3 residues: CATSRDRQGTGNTIYF. DNA for the CDR3: TGTGCCACCAGCAGAGATCGACAGGGGACTGGAAACACCATATATTTT.